This TCR beta chain was recorded in a study of cytomegalovirus exposure and HLA in healthy donors. Whole-study context: There were under 130 million unique TCR beta sequences, drawn from some 180 million T cells, in an earlier analysis.

This clone came up a few times. What it recognizes is unknown. V was pared by 5 bases and J by 0 bases, with 11 bases between. The V gene's germline CDR1 is SGHVS and CDR2 FQNEAQ. The CDR3 loop spans 15 amino acids. It was with 60 Vbeta and 13 Jbeta primers that the PCR ran. Only in-frame clones appear in the TCRdb table, and some are missing; sequencing was by immunoSEQ multiplex PCR. The table lists under 200,000 clones, around 84% of them singletons. Study-wide results and caveats: Earlier analysis found most TCR beta V segments productive about 87% or about 30% of the time.

Source material: PBMCs. The TCR was taken from a male donor in good health and CMV-seropositive. This chain links TRBV7-8 with TRBJ1-5; tentatively, D is TRBD1 (5 bases). The CDR3 sequence: CASSLDSYSNQPQHF. Written as DNA, the CDR3 is TGTGCCAGCAGCCTAGACAGTTATAGCAATCAGCCCCAGCATTTT.